This TCR beta chain was captured in a study of cytomegalovirus exposure and HLA in healthy donors. The overall study: Both the 120 validation repertoires and the roughly 700 first-cohort repertoires used the same platform, as reported by a later analysis. Findings and limits, study-wide: Accounts indicate the classifier identified cytomegalovirus status with strong specificity and sensitivity. Most TCR sequences were seen very rarely across donors, but some public TCRs occurred in many.

From the 120-subject validation cohort, which was separate from the roughly 670-subject first cohort, the donors were drawn. Germline V lookup: CDR1 MNHEY, CDR2 SMNVEV (reference sequence). This CDR3 comprises 16 residues. The ends lost 5 bases at V and 10 bases at J; junction bases unmatched: 14. Note on this clone: Its specificity is unknown.

The protocol was immunoSEQ multiplex PCR, while the TCRdb copy is restricted to in-frame clones and leaves out a portion. The table includes approximately 100,000 clones, about 88% detected once. The rearrangement links TRBV27 to TRBJ1-5; 10 positions agree with TRBD1. This TCR was recovered from a man aged 18 to 30 in good health and CMV-seropositive. The sequenced material came from PBMCs. This chain's CDR3 is CASSTNRDRGEGPQHF. The DNA for the CDR3 is TGTGCCAGCAGTACAAACCGGGACAGGGGAGAGGGTCCCCAGCATTTT.